The next 16 T cell receptor beta chains were all read from a single sample in a study of shared clonotypes between healthy human individuals. The assay was immunoSEQ multiplex PCR, and TCRdb's table has in-frame clones only and misses some. The sample shows 450,000 or so clones, around 77% of them seen only once. Sequencing used PBMCs. Receptor source: a woman aged 35 to 49 in good health. Some clones in this sample may be carry-over from other donors' samples.

V usage is TRBV5-4 and J usage is TRBJ2-3, with TRBD2 identical over 8 bases. V shed 0 bases and J 5 bases; nucleotides not matched to a gene: 11. The CDR3 sequence is 17 residues long. Looked up from germline, CDR1 is SGHNT and CDR2 is YYREEE (reference sequence). DNA for the CDR3: TGTGCCAGCAGCTTGGCCTTAGCGGGGATGACAGTAGATACGCAGTATTTT. Its protein product is CASSLALAGMTVDTQYF.

The chain joins TRBV4-1 to TRBJ2-2; D gene unclear. Trimming took 0 bases from V and 2 from J, leaving 7 bases between them. Germline CDR1 and CDR2: MGHRA and YSYEKL. CDR3 length: 15 amino acids. The CDR3 DNA sequence: TGCGCCAGCAGCCAAGAGCCCAGAAACACCGGGGAGCTGTTTTTT. Its translation: CASSQEPRNTGELFF.

The genes are TRBV11-2 and TRBJ2-7; D assignment may be TRBD1 or TRBD2 (5 bases each). The CDR3 consists of 14 residues. Germline V gene sequence: CDR1 SGHAT, CDR2 FQNNGV. V dropped 3 bases and J dropped 3 bases, with 12 bases sitting between them. The DNA for the CDR3 is TGTGCCAGCAGCTTCGGGACGCTCCTCTACGAGCAGTACTTC. Residues: CASSFGTLLYEQYF.

CDR3 bases: TGTGCCAGCAGCCTGAGGTCCCTCCAGGATACGCAGTATTTT. It yields the protein CASSLRSLQDTQYF. The rearrangement uses TRBV7-9 and TRBJ2-3; no clear D. The V and J ends lost 5 bases and 6 bases respectively, with 15 bases between them. The CDR3 has 14 residues. Per the germline V gene, CDR1 is SEHNR and CDR2 is FQNEAQ (reference sequence).

V is TRBV30 and J is TRBJ2-1; no definite D call. With 2 bases removed from V and 6 bases from J, the gap between germline ends came to 5 bases. The CDR3 has 11 residues. Per germline, CDR1 GTSNPN and CDR2 SVGIG (reference sequence). CDR3 in DNA: TGTGCCTGGAGTCGGTTCAATGAGCAGTTCTTC. This translates into CAWSRFNEQFF.

This clone was observed once. V usage is TRBV19 and J usage is TRBJ2-2; tentative D call: TRBD1 (5 bases). The CDR3 is 14 amino acids. Trimming shortened V by 6 bases and J by 7 bases, and 15 bases separated the two germline ends. Germline CDR1 reads LNHDA; CDR2 reads SQIVND (reference sequence). The CDR3 loop reads CASRRTPAYGELFF. DNA of the CDR3: TGTGCCAGTAGACGGACACCCGCCTACGGGGAGCTGTTTTTT. Using reference TRBV19 and TRBJ2-2 for the parts outside the CDR3, the full variable domain is DGGITQSPKYLFRKEGQNVTLSCEQNLNHDAMYWYRQDPGQGLRLIYYSQIVNDFQKGDIAEGYSVSREKKESFPLTVTSAQKNPTAFYLCASRRTPAYGELFFGEGSRLTVL.

The chain employs TRBV30 and TRBJ2-2; D is ambiguous. Germline CDR1 is GTSNPN and CDR2 is SVGIG (reference sequence). Trimming took 2 bases from V and 2 from J, leaving 6 bases between them. The CDR3 is 13 amino acids. The CDR3 DNA follows: TGTGCCTGGAGTCCCACCAACACCGGGGAGCTGTTTTTT. It encodes CAWSPTNTGELFF.

The chain employs TRBV7-6 and TRBJ2-5, with TRBD1 matching 9 bases. V lost 3 bases to trimming and J lost 0 bases; unmatched junction nucleotides: 2. This CDR3 is built from 15 residues. Germline CDR1 SGHVS, CDR2 FNYEAQ. Here the CDR3 reads CASSFGTGNQETQYF. The CDR3 DNA follows: TGTGCCAGCAGCTTTGGGACAGGGAACCAAGAGACCCAGTACTTC.

About this clone itself: This clone may be a read error of a much larger clone one base away. This chain uses TRBV29-1 with TRBJ2-1, with 7 bases lining up with TRBD2. With 4 bases clipped from V and 9 bases from J, the junction kept 12 bases outside the gene matches. Germline CDR1 is SQVTM and CDR2 is ANQGSEA. This CDR3 contains 14 residues. In nucleotides, the CDR3 is TGCAGCGTTGTTAGGGGCGCGGGAGCGAGTGAGCAGTTCTTC. It specifies CSVVRGAGASEQFF.

J is TRBJ1-1 and V is TRBV28; unclear D gene. Germline V gene lookup returns CDR1 MDHEN and CDR2 SYDVKM. The CDR3 runs 11 residues. V was trimmed by 7 bases and J by 4 bases, leaving 7 bases between them. The DNA for the CDR3 is TGTGCCAGCACCACCAGCACTGAAGCTTTCTTT. Translated, it gives CASTTSTEAFF.

Only a few counts were recorded for this clone. The same CDR3 also results from other DNA sequences found in this sample. The chain has TRBV4-3 and TRBJ1-2; TRBD1 aligns across 10 bases. The germline gives CDR1 LGHNA, CDR2 YSLEER. J was trimmed by 5 bases and V by 0 bases; bases with no gene match: 3. CDR3 length: 15 residues. In DNA form, the CDR3 reads TGCGCCAGCAGCCAAGAGGGGGGACAGGGGTATGGCTACACCTTC. Its translation is CASSQEGGQGYGYTF.

J is TRBJ2-7 and V is TRBV29-1, with TRBD1 matching 9 bases. The CDR3 covers 14 residues. Germline trimming cut 1 base from V and 0 bases from J; bases unmatched to any gene: 1. CDR1 SQVTM and CDR2 ANQGSEA come from the germline V gene. The CDR3 coding sequence is TGCAGCGTTGAAGCGGGACAGGGCTCCTACGAGCAGTACTTC. It translates to CSVEAGQGSYEQYF.

The chain recombines TRBV18 with TRBJ2-7; 11 positions match TRBD2. Per the germline V gene, CDR1 is KGHSH and CDR2 is LQKENI. The CDR3 consists of 14 residues. J was trimmed by 5 bases and V by 1 base; bases with no gene match: 1. The CDR3 region has the DNA TGTGCCAGCTCACCACAACTAGCGGGGGACGAGCAGTACTTC. It is translated as CASSPQLAGDEQYF. Full variable domain (remainder filled in from reference TRBV18 and TRBJ2-7): NAGVMQNPRHLVRRRGQEARLRCSPMKGHSHVYWYRQLPEEGLKFMVYLQKENIIDESGMPKERFSAEFPKEGPSILRIQQVVRGDSAAYFCASSPQLAGDEQYFGPGTRLTVT.

The chain has TRBV28 and TRBJ1-1; D may be TRBD1 (5 bases). Germline-derived CDR1 and CDR2 are MDHEN and SYDVKM. The CDR3 spans 12 residues. For the CDR3, the DNA is TGTGCTACCCGGGGGGGGATTCCTGAAGCTTTCTTT. Encoded protein: CATRGGIPEAFF.

On this clone: It is likely a read error: a sequence one base away is far more abundant. This same CDR3 is encoded by further DNA sequences in the sample. This rearrangement joins TRBV13 to TRBJ2-1, with 9 bases identical to TRBD2. CDR1 and CDR2 (germline): PRHDT, FYEKMQ (reference sequence). The CDR3 loop spans 20 amino acids. The V and J ends lost 5 bases and 2 bases, in that order; junction bases with no gene match: 19. This chain's CDR3 is CASSQITPGLAGEAYNEQFF. CDR3 in DNA: TGTGCCAGCAGCCAAATCACTCCGGGATTAGCGGGAGAAGCCTACAATGAGCAGTTCTTC.

V is TRBV6-5 and J is TRBJ1-2; D is unresolved. CDR1 and CDR2 (germline): MNHEY, SVGAGI. The V end lost 4 bases, the J end lost 8 bases, and 11 bases lay between the germline ends. The CDR3 spans 12 residues. The CDR3 DNA follows: TGTGCCAGCAGTTCCCAGGCGGCCGGCTACACCTTC. It encodes CASSSQAAGYTF.